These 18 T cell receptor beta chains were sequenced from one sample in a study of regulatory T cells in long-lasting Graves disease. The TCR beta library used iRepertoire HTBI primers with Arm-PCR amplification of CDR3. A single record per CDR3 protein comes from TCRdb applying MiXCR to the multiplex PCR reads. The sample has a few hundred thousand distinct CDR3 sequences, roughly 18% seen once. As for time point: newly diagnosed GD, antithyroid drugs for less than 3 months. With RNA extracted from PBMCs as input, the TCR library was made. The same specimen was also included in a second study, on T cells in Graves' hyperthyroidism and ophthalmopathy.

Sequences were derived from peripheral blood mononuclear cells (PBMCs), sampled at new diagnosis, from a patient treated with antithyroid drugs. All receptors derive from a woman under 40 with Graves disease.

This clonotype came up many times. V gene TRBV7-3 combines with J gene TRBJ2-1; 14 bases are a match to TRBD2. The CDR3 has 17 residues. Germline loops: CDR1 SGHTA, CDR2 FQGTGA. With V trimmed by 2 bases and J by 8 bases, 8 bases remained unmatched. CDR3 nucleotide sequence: TGTGCCAGCAGCTTACGCCCCGGGACTAGCGGGGGTCATGAGCAGTTCTTC. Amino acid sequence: CASSLRPGTSGGHEQFF.

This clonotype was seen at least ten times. The CDR3 DNA is TGCAGCGTGCCTAACCCCACGGGAGGGAAGTTTGGCTCTCCGGAGTGGCTCTATGGCTACACCTTC. Residues: CSVPNPTGGKFGSPEWLYGYTF. The chain links TRBV29-1 to TRBJ1-2; D not resolved. CDR3 size: 22 residues. CDR1 is SQVTM, CDR2 ANQGSEA, per germline. Trimming removed 6 bases from V and 4 bases from J, with 42 bases in between.

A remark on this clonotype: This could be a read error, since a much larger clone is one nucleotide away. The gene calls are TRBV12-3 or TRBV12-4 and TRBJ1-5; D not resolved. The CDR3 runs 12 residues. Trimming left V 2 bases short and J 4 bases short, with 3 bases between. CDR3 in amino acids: CASSLWNQPQHF. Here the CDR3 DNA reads TGTGCCAGCAGTTTATGGAATCAGCCCCAGCATTTT.

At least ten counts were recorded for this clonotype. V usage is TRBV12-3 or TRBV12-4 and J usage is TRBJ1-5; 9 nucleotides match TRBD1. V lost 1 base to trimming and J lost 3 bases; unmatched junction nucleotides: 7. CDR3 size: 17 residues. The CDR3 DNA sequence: TGTGCCAGCAGTTTAGGTAACAGGGGGCCTTTCAATCAGCCCCAGCATTTT. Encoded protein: CASSLGNRGPFNQPQHF.

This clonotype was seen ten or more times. CDR3 bases: TGTGCCAGCAGTGAAAGCGGGTTGAACACTGAAGCTTTCTTT. Residues: CASSESGLNTEAFF. The V call is TRBV6-1, the J call TRBJ1-1, with D unresolved. The V gene lost 2 bases and the J gene lost 0 bases, with 7 bases spanning the gap. The CDR3 contains 14 residues. Germline CDR1 MNHNS, CDR2 SASEGT.

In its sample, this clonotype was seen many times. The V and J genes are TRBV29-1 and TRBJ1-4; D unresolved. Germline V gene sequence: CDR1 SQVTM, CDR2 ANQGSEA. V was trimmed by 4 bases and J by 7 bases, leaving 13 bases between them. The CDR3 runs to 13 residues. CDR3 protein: CSVAPEAGEKLFF. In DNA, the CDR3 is TGCAGCGTTGCCCCCGAGGCGGGTGAAAAACTGTTTTTT.

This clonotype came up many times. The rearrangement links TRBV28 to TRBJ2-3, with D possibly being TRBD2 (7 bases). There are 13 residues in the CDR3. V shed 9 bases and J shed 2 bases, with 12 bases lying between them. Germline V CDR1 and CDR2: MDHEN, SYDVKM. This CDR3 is CASRGGHTDTQYF. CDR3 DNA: TGTGCCAGTCGCGGGGGCCACACAGATACGCAGTATTTT.

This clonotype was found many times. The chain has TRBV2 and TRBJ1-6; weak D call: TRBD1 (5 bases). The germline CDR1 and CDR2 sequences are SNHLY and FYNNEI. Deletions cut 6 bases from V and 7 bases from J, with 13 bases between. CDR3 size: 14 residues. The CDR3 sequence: CASRETGANSPLHF. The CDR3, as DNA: TGTGCCAGCAGGGAAACAGGTGCCAATTCACCCCTCCACTTT. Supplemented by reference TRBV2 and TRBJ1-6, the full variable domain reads EPEVTQTPSHQVTQMGQEVILRCVPISNHLYFYWYRQILGQKVEFLVSFYNNEISEKSEIFDDQFSVERPDGSNFTLKIRSTKLEDSAMYFCASRETGANSPLHFGNGTRLTVT.

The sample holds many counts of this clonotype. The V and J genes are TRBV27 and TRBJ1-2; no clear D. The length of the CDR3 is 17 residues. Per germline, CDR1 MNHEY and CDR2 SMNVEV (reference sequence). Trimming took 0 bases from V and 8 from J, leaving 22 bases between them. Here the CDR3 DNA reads TGTGCCAGCAGTTTATCGAGCCGGGCCACAAGGTTATGGGGCTACACCTTC. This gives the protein CASSLSSRATRLWGYTF.

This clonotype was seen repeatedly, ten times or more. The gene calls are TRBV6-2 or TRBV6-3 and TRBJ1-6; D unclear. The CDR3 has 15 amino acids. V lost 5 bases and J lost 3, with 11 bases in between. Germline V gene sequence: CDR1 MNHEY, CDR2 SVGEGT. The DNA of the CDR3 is TGTGCCAGCAGTGAGAGTCAGAACTATAATTCACCCCTCCACTTT. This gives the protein CASSESQNYNSPLHF.

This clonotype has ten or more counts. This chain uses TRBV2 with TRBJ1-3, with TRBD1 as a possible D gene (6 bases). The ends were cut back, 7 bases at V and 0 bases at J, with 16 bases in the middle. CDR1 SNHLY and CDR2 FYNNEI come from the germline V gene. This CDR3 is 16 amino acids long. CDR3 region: CASTSGRGASGNTIYF. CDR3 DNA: TGTGCCAGCACCTCGGGGAGGGGGGCCTCTGGAAACACCATATATTTT. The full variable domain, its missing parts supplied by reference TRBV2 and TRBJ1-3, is EPEVTQTPSHQVTQMGQEVILRCVPISNHLYFYWYRQILGQKVEFLVSFYNNEISEKSEIFDDQFSVERPDGSNFTLKIRSTKLEDSAMYFCASTSGRGASGNTIYFGEGSWLTVV.

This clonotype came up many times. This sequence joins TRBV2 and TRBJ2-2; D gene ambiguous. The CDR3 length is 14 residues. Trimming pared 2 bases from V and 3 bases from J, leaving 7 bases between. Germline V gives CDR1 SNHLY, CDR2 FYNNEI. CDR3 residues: CASSEKRYTGELFF. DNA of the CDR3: TGTGCCAGCAGTGAAAAAAGATACACCGGGGAGCTGTTTTTT.

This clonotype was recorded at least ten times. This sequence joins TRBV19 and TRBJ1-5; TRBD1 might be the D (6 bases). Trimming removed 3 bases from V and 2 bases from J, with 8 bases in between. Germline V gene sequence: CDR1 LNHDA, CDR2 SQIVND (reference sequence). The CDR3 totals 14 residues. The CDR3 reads CASSMQGRNQPQHF. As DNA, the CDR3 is TGTGCCAGTAGTATGCAGGGGCGCAATCAGCCCCAGCATTTT.

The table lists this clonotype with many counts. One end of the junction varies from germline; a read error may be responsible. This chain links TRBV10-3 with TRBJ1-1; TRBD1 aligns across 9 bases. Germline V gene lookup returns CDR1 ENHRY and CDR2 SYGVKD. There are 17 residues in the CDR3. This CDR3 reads CAISEAELGQGNAEAFF. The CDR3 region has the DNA TGTGCCATCAGTGAGGCGGAATTAGGACAGGGGAACGCTGAAGCTTTCTTT.

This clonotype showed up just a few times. This CDR3 reads CASSAGQGVSYEQYF. In DNA, the CDR3 is TGTGCCAGCAGCGCGGGACAGGGGGTTTCCTACGAGCAGTACTTC. The chain carries TRBV5-4 and TRBJ2-7, with 11 bases that match TRBD1. CDR1 and CDR2 from the germline V gene are SGHNT and YYREEE (reference sequence). V shed 4 bases, J shed 1 base, and the junction held 4 bases outside the gene matches. This CDR3 spans 15 amino acids.

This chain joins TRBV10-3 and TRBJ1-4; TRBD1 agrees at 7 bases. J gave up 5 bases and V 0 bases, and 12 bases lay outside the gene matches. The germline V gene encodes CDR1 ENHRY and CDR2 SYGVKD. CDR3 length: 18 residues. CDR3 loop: CAISESFGKQGKNEKLFF. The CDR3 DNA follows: TGTGCCATCAGTGAGTCGTTTGGGAAACAGGGGAAAAATGAAAAACTGTTTTTT.

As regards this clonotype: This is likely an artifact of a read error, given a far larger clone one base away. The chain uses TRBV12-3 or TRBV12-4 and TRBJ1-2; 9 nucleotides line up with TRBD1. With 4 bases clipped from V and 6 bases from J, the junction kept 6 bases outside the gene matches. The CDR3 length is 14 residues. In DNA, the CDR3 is TGTGCCAGCAGTTACGGGACAGGGAAGAATGGCTACACCTTC. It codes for CASSYGTGKNGYTF.

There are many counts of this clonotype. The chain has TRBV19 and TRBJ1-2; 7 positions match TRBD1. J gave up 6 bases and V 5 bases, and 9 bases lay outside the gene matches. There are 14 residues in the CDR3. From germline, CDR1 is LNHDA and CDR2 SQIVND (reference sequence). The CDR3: CASSLLGQADGYTF. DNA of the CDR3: TGTGCCAGTAGTCTACTTGGACAGGCCGATGGCTACACCTTC.